A single sample is the source of the 15 T cell receptor beta chains below, sequenced in a study of CD8 T cells in ankylosing spondylitis. Findings of the study overall: Several highly homologous variants made up a TCR beta motif, and this motif appeared characteristic of ankylosing spondylitis blood.

The antigens for these receptors are not known. TCRdb fed the 5' RACE reads into MiXCR, producing one record per CDR3 protein. The sample consists of 450,000 to 550,000 distinct CDR3 sequences, over 4% of them appearing once. The specimen was blood, either unsorted or a sorted T cell fraction (not recorded which). The receptors here all came from a male donor with ankylosing spondylitis.

This clonotype was counted at least ten times. This sequence joins TRBV5-1 and TRBJ1-1, with 7 bases matching TRBD1. This CDR3 is 15 amino acids long. The junction had 6 bases not matched to a gene; V was cut back by 4 bases and J by 0 bases. Germline V gene data show CDR1 as SGHRS and CDR2 as YFSETQ. The CDR3 region has the DNA TGCGCCAGCAGCAGTAGGACAGGATTGAACACTGAAGCTTTCTTT. Protein product: CASSSRTGLNTEAFF.

This clonotype was picked up many times. The chain has TRBV28 and TRBJ2-3, with no clear D. Per the germline V gene, CDR1 is MDHEN and CDR2 is SYDVKM. V was pared by 6 bases and J by 1 base, with 8 bases between. There are 13 residues in the CDR3. CDR3 sequence: CASRPQGTDTQYF. The CDR3 region has the DNA TGTGCCAGCAGACCCCAAGGCACAGATACGCAGTATTTT.

This clonotype was found many times. This chain connects TRBV12-3 or TRBV12-4 to TRBJ2-1; D gene ambiguous. V lost 6 bases, J lost 2 bases, and 5 bases lay in between. The CDR3 consists of 12 residues. The chain's CDR3 is CASSLTYNEQFF. The CDR3 DNA sequence: TGTGCCAGCAGCCTCACCTACAATGAGCAGTTCTTC.

This clonotype was recorded many times. The chain couples TRBV5-1 to TRBJ2-5; no clear D. The germline gives CDR1 SGHRS, CDR2 YFSETQ. Trimming removed 2 bases at V and 3 bases at J, with 5 bases between. There are 12 residues in the CDR3. The CDR3 DNA is TGCGCCAGCAGCTTTTGGGAAGAGACCCAGTACTTC. Translation: CASSFWEETQYF.

The rearrangement links TRBV6-5 to TRBJ1-1; a weak D match, TRBD1 (5 bases). Trimming took off 2 bases at V and 5 bases at J, with 15 bases between the two ends. This CDR3 comprises 15 residues. The V gene's germline CDR1 is MNHEY and CDR2 SVGAGI. The CDR3 is CASSYIKGGGTEAFF. For the CDR3, the DNA is TGTGCCAGCAGTTACATAAAGGGCGGGGGAACTGAAGCTTTCTTT.

This clonotype was seen ten or more times. The chain joins TRBV4-3 to TRBJ2-7; TRBD1 agrees at 10 bases. V dropped 5 bases and J dropped 4; count of bases not matched to a gene: 5. CDR1 and CDR2 (germline): LGHNA, YSLEER. The CDR3 has 14 residues. The CDR3 nucleotides read TGCGCCAGCAGCTCCGGGACAGGGGTTTACGAGCAGTACTTC. This codes for CASSSGTGVYEQYF.

Only a few counts were recorded for this clonotype. CDR3 DNA: TGTGCCAGCAGCGCCCACGGGACAGAGACTGAAGCTTTCTTT. Amino acids: CASSAHGTETEAFF. The V and J genes are TRBV7-3 and TRBJ1-1; 7 bases agree with TRBD1. The trim removed 5 bases at V and 5 bases at J, leaving 8 bases unmatched. The CDR3 sequence is 14 residues long. Germline loops: CDR1 SGHTA, CDR2 FQGTGA.

This clonotype has ten or more counts. The chain carries TRBV6-2 or TRBV6-3 and TRBJ2-1, with TRBD1 as a possible D gene (6 bases). The V and J ends lost 2 bases and 10 bases respectively, with 18 bases between them. CDR1 and CDR2 from the germline V gene are MNHEY and SVGEGT. The CDR3 is made up of 15 amino acids. CDR3: CASSYTGTLAKEQFF. CDR3 nucleotide sequence: TGTGCCAGCAGTTACACCGGGACACTTGCGAAGGAGCAGTTCTTC.

This clonotype showed up many times. The rearrangement links TRBV20-1 to TRBJ2-7; D not resolved. The CDR3 runs 13 residues. Germline-derived CDR1 and CDR2 are DFQATT and SNEGSKA (reference sequence). V was clipped by 2 bases and J by 3 bases, with 11 bases between them. CDR3 amino acids: CSARTLRGYEQYF. The CDR3, as DNA: TGCAGTGCTAGAACTCTCCGCGGCTACGAGCAGTACTTC.

This clonotype appeared many times. The chain employs TRBV12-3 or TRBV12-4 and TRBJ1-5; D is undetermined. Trimming shortened V by 6 bases and J by 3 bases, and 12 bases separated the two germline ends. This CDR3 contains 14 residues. The CDR3 region is CASSPRRNNQPQHF. The CDR3 nucleotides read TGTGCCAGCAGCCCACGACGGAACAATCAGCCCCAGCATTTT.

The chain employs TRBV20-1 and TRBJ2-5; no firm D call. Germline loops: CDR1 DFQATT, CDR2 SNEGSKA (reference sequence). V lost 0 bases and J 2 bases, leaving 7 bases between the germline ends. The CDR3 is made up of 13 amino acids. The CDR3 DNA sequence: TGCAGTGCTAGAGATCCGGAGCAAGAGACCCAGTACTTC. Translating gives CSARDPEQETQYF.

In this sample, this clonotype turned up many times. The genes are TRBV12-3 or TRBV12-4 and TRBJ2-5; maybe TRBD2 (6 bases). Trimming removed 5 bases from V and 5 bases from J, with 18 bases in between. The CDR3 contains 15 residues. The CDR3 region has the DNA TGTGCCAGCAGTCCCCCTCTAGCGCCTCGGGAGACCCAGTACTTC. It codes for CASSPPLAPRETQYF.

This clonotype was seen many times. This sequence joins TRBV7-9 and TRBJ1-2; the D is unclear. CDR1 and CDR2 from the germline V gene are SEHNR and FQNEAQ (reference sequence). This CDR3 has 17 amino acids. The ends were cut back, 3 bases at V and 5 bases at J, with 22 bases in the middle. The CDR3 bases are TGTGCCAGCAGCTTTTCGGGCAGAAAAAAATCGGGGTATGGCTACACCTTC. Translation gives CASSFSGRKKSGYGYTF.

The table lists this clonotype with many counts. The rearrangement uses TRBV5-1 and TRBJ2-4; TRBD1 is a possible D gene (6 bases). V lost 4 bases to trimming and J lost 2 bases, with 7 bases between them. The CDR3 covers 13 residues. Germline lookup yields CDR1 SGHRS and CDR2 YFSETQ. Written as DNA, the CDR3 is TGCGCCAGCAGCCGGGACACCAAAAACATTCAGTACTTC. It translates to CASSRDTKNIQYF.

There are many counts of this clonotype. J is TRBJ1-1 and V is TRBV29-1, with a tentative D call TRBD1 (6 bases). Germline V gene sequence: CDR1 SQVTM, CDR2 ANQGSEA. V lost 5 bases and J lost 1, with 14 bases in between. The CDR3 runs 14 residues. The CDR3 nucleotides are TGCAGCGTTCAAAGGGGGAACAAGAACACTGAAGCTTTCTTT. Protein product: CSVQRGNKNTEAFF.